This passage covers 18 T cell receptor beta chains from one sample sequenced in a study of blood T cell repertoires in COVID-19. The table came from immunoSEQ multiplex PCR; TCRdb's copy has only in-frame clones and leaves some out. Counted here are approximately 85,000 clones, about 90% occurring once; the ten biggest clones make up 2.5% to 3.5%. Sequenced input: peripheral blood. The receptors here all came from a woman between 50 and 59 years old with active or convalescent COVID-19.

The genes are TRBV7-7 and TRBJ2-5, with TRBD2 matching over 8 bases. Germline V gene data show CDR1 as SSHAT and CDR2 as FNYEAQ (reference sequence). V gave up 5 bases and J gave up 4 bases; unmatched junction bases: 3. The CDR3 totals 13 residues. The CDR3 spells CASSGGGRETQYF. DNA for the CDR3: TGTGCCAGCAGCGGCGGGGGGCGAGAGACCCAGTACTTC.

The CDR3 nucleotides read TGTGCCATCAGAGATATTGGACAGGGAGCTGAAGCTTTCTTT. Protein sequence: CAIRDIGQGAEAFF. The chain combines TRBV10-3 with TRBJ1-1; 8 nucleotides line up with TRBD1. CDR3 size: 14 residues. CDR1 and CDR2 from the germline V gene are ENHRY and SYGVKD. Trimming cost V 6 bases and J 6 bases; bases outside gene matches: 9.

The CDR3 loop is CASSLEMWRGPNNEQFF. The CDR3 DNA sequence: TGCGCCAGCAGCTTGGAGATGTGGAGGGGGCCGAACAATGAGCAGTTCTTC. The chain is built from TRBV5-1 and TRBJ2-1; D might be TRBD1 (7 bases). V lost 0 bases and J lost 5, with 18 bases in between. CDR3 length: 17 amino acids. Germline CDR1 and CDR2: SGHRS and YFSETQ.

The CDR3 DNA reads TGTGCCAGCAGCCGGGACAGCTACAATGAGCAGTTCTTC. It encodes CASSRDSYNEQFF. This chain joins TRBV7-3 and TRBJ2-1, with TRBD1 matching over 7 bases. After removal of 5 bases from V and 3 bases from J, the junction contained 1 base not matched to a gene. Germline V gene lookup returns CDR1 SGHTA and CDR2 FQGTGA. CDR3 length equals 13 residues.

DNA for the CDR3: TGTGCCAGCAGCGACCCTATAGCGGGGGCTGTCACAGATACGCAGTATTTT. It encodes CASSDPIAGAVTDTQYF. This chain joins TRBV7-8 and TRBJ2-3; 9 nucleotides agree with TRBD2. Losses at the gene ends were 5 bases for V and 2 bases for J; bases not matched to a gene: 11. This CDR3 comprises 17 residues. Germline CDR1 SGHVS, CDR2 FQNEAQ.

The rearrangement uses TRBV12-3 or TRBV12-4 and TRBJ1-2; D is unresolved. The CDR3 has 12 amino acids. V was pared by 5 bases and J by 2 bases, with 6 bases between. The CDR3 sequence is CASSRQNYGYTF. CDR3 in DNA: TGTGCCAGCAGTCGCCAGAACTATGGCTACACCTTC.

This rearrangement joins TRBV27 to TRBJ1-2, with D possibly TRBD1 on 5 matching bases. This CDR3 is 16 amino acids long. Per germline, CDR1 MNHEY and CDR2 SMNVEV (reference sequence). Trimming left V 7 bases short and J 7 bases short, with 25 bases between. This chain's CDR3 is CASTSISRGMKGGYTF. As DNA, the CDR3 is TGTGCCAGCACCTCGATAAGTAGGGGAATGAAGGGTGGCTACACCTTC.

The genes are TRBV5-4 and TRBJ1-3; weak D call: TRBD1 (5 bases). Trimming removed 4 bases at V and 3 bases at J, with 17 bases between. Germline CDR1 reads SGHNT; CDR2 reads YYREEE (reference sequence). CDR3 size: 16 residues. In DNA, the CDR3 is TGTGCCAGCAGCCTCGGGCAGGGTATATATGGAAACACCATATATTTT. Translating it yields CASSLGQGIYGNTIYF.

This chain connects TRBV2 to TRBJ1-2; TRBD1 aligns across 7 bases. Germline trimming cut 9 bases from V and 2 bases from J; bases unmatched to any gene: 6. Germline values: CDR1 SNHLY, CDR2 FYNNEI. CDR3 length: 13 amino acids. The CDR3 loop reads CASFDRANYGYTF. In DNA form, the CDR3 reads TGTGCCAGTTTCGACAGGGCCAACTATGGCTACACCTTC.

This chain uses TRBV9 with TRBJ1-3, with D unresolved. V was clipped by 0 bases and J by 0 bases, with 4 bases between them. CDR1 and CDR2 (germline): SGDLS, YYNGEE. The CDR3 covers 14 residues. The CDR3 region has the DNA TGTGCCAGCAGCGTAGGGAGCTCTGGAAACACCATATATTTT. Translation gives CASSVGSSGNTIYF.

The chain employs TRBV6-1 and TRBJ1-5; D not resolved. Trimming removed 2 bases from V and 5 bases from J, with 10 bases in between. The CDR3 totals 14 residues. CDR1 is MNHNS, CDR2 SASEGT, per germline. The CDR3 DNA sequence: TGTGCCAGCAGTGAACGGAGGGTGGATCAGCCCCAGCATTTT. Translation gives CASSERRVDQPQHF.

This clone came up once. V gene TRBV25-1 combines with J gene TRBJ2-1, with TRBD1 identical over 8 bases. Germline values: CDR1 MGHDK, CDR2 SYGVNS. The V and J ends lost 4 bases and 5 bases, in that order; junction bases with no gene match: 7. CDR3 size: 15 residues. The CDR3 sequence is CASSGRQGRNNEQFF. CDR3 nucleotide sequence: TGTGCCAGCAGTGGCAGACAGGGGCGGAACAATGAGCAGTTCTTC.

The DNA for the CDR3 is TGCGCCAGCAGCAAGGACAGCAGCTCCTACAATGAGCAGTTCTTC. Amino acid sequence: CASSKDSSSYNEQFF. V is TRBV5-1 and J is TRBJ2-1, with D perhaps matching TRBD1 (6 bases). Germline-derived CDR1 and CDR2 are SGHRS and YFSETQ. V was cut by 4 bases and J by 0 bases, with 11 bases left in between. The CDR3 spans 15 residues.

The rearrangement uses TRBV4-3 and TRBJ1-2; no firm D call. Germline-derived CDR1 and CDR2 are LGHNA and YSLEER. V lost 0 bases to trimming and J lost 5 bases, with 13 bases between them. There are 15 residues in the CDR3. DNA for the CDR3: TGCGCCAGCAGCCAAGATTACGCAGGTCATTATGGCTACACCTTC. This translates into CASSQDYAGHYGYTF.

This chain joins TRBV4-1 and TRBJ2-3; 8 positions match TRBD2. The CDR3 contains 19 residues. V shed 0 bases and J 5 bases; nucleotides not matched to a gene: 16. Germline CDR1 reads MGHRA; CDR2 reads YSYEKL. In nucleotides, the CDR3 is TGCGCCAGCAGCCAAGATAGTGGGTCGCAAGCGGGGGTGGTAGATACGCAGTATTTT. It specifies CASSQDSGSQAGVVDTQYF.

In its sample, this clone was seen once. The V and J genes are TRBV5-6 and TRBJ2-2, with 12 positions matching TRBD2. Germline V gene sequence: CDR1 SGHDT, CDR2 YYEEEE. V lost 4 bases, J lost 8 bases, and 9 bases stayed unmatched. The CDR3 is made up of 16 amino acids. CDR3 nucleotide sequence: TGTGCCAGCAGCCTGGGAGGACTAGCGGGGACGGGGGAGCTGTTTTTT. Translation: CASSLGGLAGTGELFF.

The chain joins TRBV30 to TRBJ2-2, with 7 bases aligning to TRBD1. The CDR3 extends over 12 amino acids. V lost 5 bases to trimming and J lost 6 bases; unmatched junction nucleotides: 3. Germline V gives CDR1 GTSNPN, CDR2 SVGIG (reference sequence). For the CDR3, the DNA is TGTGCCTGGGACAGGGTCGCCGGGGAGCTGTTTTTT. Translated, it gives CAWDRVAGELFF.

The chain employs TRBV29-1 and TRBJ2-5; 8 bases align to TRBD2. CDR1 is SQVTM and CDR2 is ANQGSEA in the germline V gene. This CDR3 is built from 12 residues. V lost 6 bases to trimming and J lost 3 bases; unmatched junction nucleotides: 3. CDR3 loop: CSVSGGEETQYF. The DNA of the CDR3 is TGCAGCGTGAGCGGGGGCGAAGAGACCCAGTACTTC.